This T cell receptor (beta chain) was sequenced in a study of OX40 agonist ivuxolimab in advanced cancers. Regarding the study in general: Ivuxolimab was a fully human IgG2 agonistic monoclonal antibody targeting the costimulatory receptor OX40 (CD134). Patients were allowed to have had prior anti-PD-1, anti-PD-L1 or anti-CTLA-4 therapy, and approximately 43% of the dose-escalation patients had previously received checkpoint inhibitors. Partial responses were achieved by three dose-escalation patients, of whom one had hepatocellular carcinoma and two had cutaneous melanoma. A male proportion of 82.7% and a mean age of about 60 years, ranging from roughly 20 to 80, were recorded for the dose-escalation cohort. Peripheral TCRbeta sequencing was intended to test whether TCR sequence diversity was altered and clonal T-cell expansion was caused by ivuxolimab. Intravenous ivuxolimab was administered to patients every 2 weeks at six dose levels: 0.01, 0.1, 0.3, 1.5, 3 and 10 mg/kg. The paper covers the monotherapy dose-escalation part of the phase I ivuxolimab trial, which included N of about 56 patients. Of the roughly 54 dose-escalation patients, hepatocellular carcinoma was present in roughly 19, melanoma in around 15, renal cell carcinoma in 9 and head and neck cancer in 9.

To sequence the TCRbeta CDR3 region, genomic DNA was isolated from the sorted cells. The immunoSEQ Assay was used for sequencing of TCRbeta CDR3 regions. TCRdb took this table from immuneACCESS and kept in-frame rearrangements with V and J called. Such tables lack part of the clones; where checked against another copy, unresolved V genes explain under half of the gap, and the rest is unexplained. The sample profile shows some 96,000 clones; 70% to 85% of them were found once. The top ten constitute roughly 1.5% of the sample. Patients with a history of autoimmune disease or receiving systemic immunosuppression were excluded from the trial. In every dose cohort, peripheral blood was drawn for TCR sequencing at baseline, cycle 4 day 1, and cycle 7 day 1. Samples were obtained from an open-label, multicenter, first-in-human phase I dose-escalation trial of ivuxolimab. Adults with locally advanced or metastatic melanoma, renal cell, hepatocellular, or head and neck squamous cell carcinoma were enrolled in the trial. Before TCR sequencing, CD4+ and CD8+ T cells were separately sorted from peripheral blood.

What the authors observed across the whole study: In partial responders in the 0.1-3.0 mg/kg groups, normalized peripheral clonal expansion was found to be among the lowest, especially among CD8+ T cells. At doses from 0.1 to 3.0 mg/kg, clonal expansion was seen in both CD4+ and CD8+ blood T cells between baseline and week 6. The antigen specificity of the peripheral T cells that underwent clonal expansion was not determined. After ivuxolimab, more expanded clones were found on average in CD8+ T cells than in CD4+ T cells. Low levels of normalized T-cell clonal expansion were also seen in some nonresponding patients.

Details on this clone: Its recognized antigen is unknown. No base quality information exists; no much larger clone differs at one position.

Germline trimming: 5 bases from V, 7 bases from J; junction bases outside gene matches: 9. The CDR3 contains 15 residues, cysteine and phenylalanine counted. The CDR3 DNA has 45 bases and is translated from base 1. CDR1 is given as SGHKS and CDR2 as YYEKEE, both from the germline V gene (reference sequence). Here the sequenced sample was CD4+ or CD8+ T cells sorted from blood, taken in a trial of the OX40 agonist ivuxolimab. The source of this sequence is an adult with an advanced solid tumor such as melanoma, head and neck, liver or kidney cancer. The rearrangement combines TRBV5-5 with TRBJ2-1; TRBD1 aligns with 10 central bases. CDR3 sequence: CASSFDRGRRNEQFF. The DNA sequence reads TGTGCCAGCAGTTTCGACAGGGGGCGTAGGAATGAGCAGTTCTTC.